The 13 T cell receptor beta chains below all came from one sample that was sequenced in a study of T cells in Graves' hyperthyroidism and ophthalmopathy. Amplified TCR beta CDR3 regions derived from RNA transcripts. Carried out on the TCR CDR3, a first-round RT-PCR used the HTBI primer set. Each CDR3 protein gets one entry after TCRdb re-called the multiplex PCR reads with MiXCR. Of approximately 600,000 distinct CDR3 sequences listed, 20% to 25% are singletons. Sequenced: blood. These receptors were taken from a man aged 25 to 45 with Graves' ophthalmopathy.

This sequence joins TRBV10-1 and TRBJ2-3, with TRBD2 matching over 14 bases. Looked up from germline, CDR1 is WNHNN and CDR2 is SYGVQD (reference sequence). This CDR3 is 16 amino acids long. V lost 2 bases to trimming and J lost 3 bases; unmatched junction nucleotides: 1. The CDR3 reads CASSERTSGRTDTQYF. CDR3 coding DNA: TGCGCCAGCAGTGAGAGGACTAGCGGGAGGACAGATACGCAGTATTTT.

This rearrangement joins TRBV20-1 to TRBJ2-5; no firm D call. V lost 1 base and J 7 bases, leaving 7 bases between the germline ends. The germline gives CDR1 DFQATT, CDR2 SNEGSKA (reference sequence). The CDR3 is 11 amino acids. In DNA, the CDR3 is TGCAGTGCTAGAGCTCCGGGGACCCAGTACTTC. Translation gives CSARAPGTQYF.

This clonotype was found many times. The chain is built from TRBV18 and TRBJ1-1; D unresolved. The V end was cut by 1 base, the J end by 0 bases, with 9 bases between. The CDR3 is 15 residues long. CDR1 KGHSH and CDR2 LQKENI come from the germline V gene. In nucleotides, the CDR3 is TGTGCCAGCTCACCACGACGGGGATTGAACACTGAAGCTTTCTTT. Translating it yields CASSPRRGLNTEAFF.

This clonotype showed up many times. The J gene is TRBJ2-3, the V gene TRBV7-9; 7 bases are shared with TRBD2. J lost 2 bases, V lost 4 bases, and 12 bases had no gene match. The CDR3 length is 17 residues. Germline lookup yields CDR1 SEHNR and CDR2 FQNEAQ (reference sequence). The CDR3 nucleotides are TGTGCCAGCAGCTCCGTACCCAGCGGGGTGAACACAGATACGCAGTATTTT. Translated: CASSSVPSGVNTDTQYF. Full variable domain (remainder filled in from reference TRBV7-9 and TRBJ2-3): DTGVSQNPRHKITKRGQNVTFRCDPISEHNRLYWYRQTLGQGPEFLTYFQNEAQLEKSRLLSDRFSAERPKGSFSTLEIQRTEQGDSAMYLCASSSVPSGVNTDTQYFGPGTRLTVL.

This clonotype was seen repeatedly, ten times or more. In nucleotides, the CDR3 is TGTGCCAGCAGCTCGGGTCGGACTAGCGGGAACCAAGAGACCCAGTACTTC. Translated: CASSSGRTSGNQETQYF. The rearrangement links TRBV7-9 to TRBJ2-5, with 12 bases lining up with TRBD2. The CDR3 length is 17 residues. Germline trimming cut 4 bases from V and 0 bases from J; bases unmatched to any gene: 6. Germline loops: CDR1 SEHNR, CDR2 FQNEAQ (reference sequence).

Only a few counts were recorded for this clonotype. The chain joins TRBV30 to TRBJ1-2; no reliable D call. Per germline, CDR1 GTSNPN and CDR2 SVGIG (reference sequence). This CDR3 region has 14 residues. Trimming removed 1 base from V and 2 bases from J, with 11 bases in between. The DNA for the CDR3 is TGTGCCTGGAGTGAGGTTCCGGGGAACTATGGCTACACCTTC. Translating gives CAWSEVPGNYGYTF.

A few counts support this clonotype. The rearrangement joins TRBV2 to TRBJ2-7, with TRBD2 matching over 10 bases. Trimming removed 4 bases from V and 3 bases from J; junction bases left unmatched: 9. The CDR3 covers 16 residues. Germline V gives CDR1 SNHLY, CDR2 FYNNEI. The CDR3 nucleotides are TGTGCCAGCAGTGGGGTTACAGGGACTAGCGTCTACGAGCAGTACTTC. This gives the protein CASSGVTGTSVYEQYF.

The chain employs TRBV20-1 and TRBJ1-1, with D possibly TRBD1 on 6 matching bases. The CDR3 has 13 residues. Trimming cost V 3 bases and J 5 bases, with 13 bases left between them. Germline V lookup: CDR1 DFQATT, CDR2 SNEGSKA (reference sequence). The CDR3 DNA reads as TGCAGTGCTAGGGAACCAGGGGATACTGAAGCTTTCTTT. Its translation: CSAREPGDTEAFF.

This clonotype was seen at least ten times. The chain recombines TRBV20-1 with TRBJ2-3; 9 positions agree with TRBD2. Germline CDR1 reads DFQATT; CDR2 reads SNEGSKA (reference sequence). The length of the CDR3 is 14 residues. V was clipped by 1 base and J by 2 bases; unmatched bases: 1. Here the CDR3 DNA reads TGCAGTGCTAGAGCTAGCGGGACCACAGATACGCAGTATTTT. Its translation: CSARASGTTDTQYF.

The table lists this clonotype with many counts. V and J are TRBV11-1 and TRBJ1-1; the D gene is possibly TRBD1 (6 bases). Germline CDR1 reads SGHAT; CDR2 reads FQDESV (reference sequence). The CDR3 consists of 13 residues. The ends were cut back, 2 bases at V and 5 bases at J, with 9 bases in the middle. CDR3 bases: TGTGCCAGCAGCTTATACAGGGAAACTGAAGCTTTCTTT. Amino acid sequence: CASSLYRETEAFF.

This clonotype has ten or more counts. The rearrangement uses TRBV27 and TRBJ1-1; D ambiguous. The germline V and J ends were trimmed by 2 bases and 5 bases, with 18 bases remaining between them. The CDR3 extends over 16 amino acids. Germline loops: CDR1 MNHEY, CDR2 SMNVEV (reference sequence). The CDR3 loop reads CASSLNPGSVGTEAFF. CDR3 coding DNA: TGTGCCAGCAGTTTAAATCCAGGTTCGGTTGGGACTGAAGCTTTCTTT.

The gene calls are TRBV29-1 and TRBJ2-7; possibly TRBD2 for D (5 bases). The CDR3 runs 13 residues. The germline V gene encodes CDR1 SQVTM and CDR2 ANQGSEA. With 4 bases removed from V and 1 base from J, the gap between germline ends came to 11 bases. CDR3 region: CSVVPTSSYEQYF. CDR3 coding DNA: TGCAGCGTTGTTCCTACTAGTTCCTACGAGCAGTACTTC.

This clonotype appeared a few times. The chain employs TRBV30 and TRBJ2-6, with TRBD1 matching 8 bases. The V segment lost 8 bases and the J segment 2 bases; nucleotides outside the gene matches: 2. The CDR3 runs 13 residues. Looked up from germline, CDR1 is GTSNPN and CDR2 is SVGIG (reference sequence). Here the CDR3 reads CANRGAGANVLTF. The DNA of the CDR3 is TGTGCCAACAGGGGGGCTGGGGCCAACGTCCTGACTTTC.